This TCR beta chain appears in the sequencing data of a study of cytotoxic CD8 clonotypes in ibrutinib-treated CLL. In the study overall: Of a cohort that held around 10 relapsed/refractory and under 16 treatment-naive patients, fewer than 18 were IGHV unmutated. Among patients, about 25 responded partially and 2 completely; approximately 15 then stayed remitted and around 12 progressed after median around 70 months. Study-level points and caveats: Baseline clonality, higher than in age-matched healthy donors, tracked circulating CD8+ T-cell counts.

Concerning this clone: Its cognate antigen is unknown.

CDR1 SNHLY and CDR2 FYNNEI come from the germline V gene. V lost 5 bases and J 4 bases, leaving 13 bases between the germline ends. The CDR3 is made up of 14 amino acids. Genomic DNA in a quantity of roughly 2.2 micrograms was derived from cryopreserved PBMCs for TCR beta libraries. Repertoires were generated with immunoSEQ multiplex PCR, while TCRdb's copy carries only in-frame clones and drops some. This table holds about 29,000 clones, about 70% found once. This specimen consisted of PBMCs, obtained after 36 months of ibrutinib treatment. The rearrangement uses TRBV2 and TRBJ2-3; tentative D call: TRBD2 (5 bases). The sequence was obtained from a human donor with chronic lymphocytic leukemia. CDR3 region: CASSKEMEADTQYF. CDR3 nucleotide sequence: TGTGCCAGCAGTAAAGAAATGGAGGCAGATACGCAGTATTTT.